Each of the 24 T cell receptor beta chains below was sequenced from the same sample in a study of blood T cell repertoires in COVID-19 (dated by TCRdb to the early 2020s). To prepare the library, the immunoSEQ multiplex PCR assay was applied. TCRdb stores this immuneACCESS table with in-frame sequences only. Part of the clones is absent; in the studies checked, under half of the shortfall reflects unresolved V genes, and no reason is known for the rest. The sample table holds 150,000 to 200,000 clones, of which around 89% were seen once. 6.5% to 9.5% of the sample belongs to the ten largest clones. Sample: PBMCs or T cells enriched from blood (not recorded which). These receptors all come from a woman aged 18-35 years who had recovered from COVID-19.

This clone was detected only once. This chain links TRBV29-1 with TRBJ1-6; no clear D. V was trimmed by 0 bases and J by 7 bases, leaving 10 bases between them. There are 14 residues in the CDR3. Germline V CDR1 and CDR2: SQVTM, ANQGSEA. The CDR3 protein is CSVEDRGPNSPLHF. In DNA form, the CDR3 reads TGCAGCGTTGAAGATCGGGGTCCGAATTCACCCCTCCACTTT.

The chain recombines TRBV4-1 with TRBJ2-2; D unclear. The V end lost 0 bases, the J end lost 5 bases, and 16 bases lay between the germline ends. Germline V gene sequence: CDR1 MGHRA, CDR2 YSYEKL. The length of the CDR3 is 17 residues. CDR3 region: CASSQEPGLKVTGELFF. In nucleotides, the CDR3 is TGCGCCAGCAGCCAAGAGCCAGGCCTCAAGGTAACCGGGGAGCTGTTTTTT.

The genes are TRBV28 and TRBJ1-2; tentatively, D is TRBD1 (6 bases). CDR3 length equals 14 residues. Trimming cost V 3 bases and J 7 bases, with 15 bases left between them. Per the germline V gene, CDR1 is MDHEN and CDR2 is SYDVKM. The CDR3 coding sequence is TGTGCCAGCAGTTTTAGGTTGGCAGGGGTTGGCTACACCTTC. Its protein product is CASSFRLAGVGYTF.

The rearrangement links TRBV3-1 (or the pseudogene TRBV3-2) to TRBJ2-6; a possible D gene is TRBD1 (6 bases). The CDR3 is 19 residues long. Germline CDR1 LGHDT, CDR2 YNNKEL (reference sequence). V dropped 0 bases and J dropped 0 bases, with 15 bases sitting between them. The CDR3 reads CASSQDIGQISSGANVLTF. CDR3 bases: TGTGCCAGCAGCCAAGATATTGGACAGATAAGCTCTGGGGCCAACGTCCTGACTTTC.

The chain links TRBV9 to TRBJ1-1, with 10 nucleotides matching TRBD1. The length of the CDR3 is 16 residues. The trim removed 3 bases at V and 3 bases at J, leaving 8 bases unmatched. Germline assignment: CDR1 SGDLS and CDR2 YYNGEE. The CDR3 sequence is CASSDDRGLVDTEAFF. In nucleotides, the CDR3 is TGTGCCAGCAGCGATGACAGGGGGCTCGTTGACACTGAAGCTTTCTTT.

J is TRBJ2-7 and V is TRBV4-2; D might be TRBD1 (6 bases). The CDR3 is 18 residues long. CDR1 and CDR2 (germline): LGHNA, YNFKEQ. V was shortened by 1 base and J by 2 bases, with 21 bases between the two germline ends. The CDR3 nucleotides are TGTGCCAGCAGCCAAGGAGGGGTTTGGCAGGACAGAGCCTACGAGCAGTACTTC. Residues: CASSQGGVWQDRAYEQYF.

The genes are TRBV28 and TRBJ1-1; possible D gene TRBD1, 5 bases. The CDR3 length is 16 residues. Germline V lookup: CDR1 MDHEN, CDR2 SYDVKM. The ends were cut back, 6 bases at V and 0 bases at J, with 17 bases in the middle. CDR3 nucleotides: TGTGCCAGCAGCCTCCTGGACACTGAGCTGAACACTGAAGCTTTCTTT. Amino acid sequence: CASSLLDTELNTEAFF.

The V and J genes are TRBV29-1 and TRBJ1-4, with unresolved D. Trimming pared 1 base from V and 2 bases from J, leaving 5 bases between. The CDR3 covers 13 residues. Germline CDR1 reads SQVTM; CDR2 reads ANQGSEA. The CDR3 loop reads CSVEGLTNEKLFF. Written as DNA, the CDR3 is TGCAGCGTTGAAGGGCTTACTAATGAAAAACTGTTTTTT.

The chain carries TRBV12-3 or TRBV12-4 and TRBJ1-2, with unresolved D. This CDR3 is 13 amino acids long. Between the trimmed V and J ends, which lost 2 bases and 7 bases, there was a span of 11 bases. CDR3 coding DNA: TGTGCCAGCAGTTTATGGAGGCTGGGTGGCTACACCTTC. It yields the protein CASSLWRLGGYTF.

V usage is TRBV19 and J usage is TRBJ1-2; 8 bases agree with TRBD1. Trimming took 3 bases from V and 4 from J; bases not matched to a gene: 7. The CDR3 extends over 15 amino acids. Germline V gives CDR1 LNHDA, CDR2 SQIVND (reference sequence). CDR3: CASSIYGTGGYGYTF. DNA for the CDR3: TGTGCCAGTAGTATTTATGGGACAGGCGGCTATGGCTACACCTTC.

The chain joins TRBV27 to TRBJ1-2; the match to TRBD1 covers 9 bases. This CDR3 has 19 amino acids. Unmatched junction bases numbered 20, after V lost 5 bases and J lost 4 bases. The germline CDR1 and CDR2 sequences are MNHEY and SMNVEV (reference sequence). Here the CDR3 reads CASSPEGQGLSMGVYGYTF. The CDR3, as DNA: TGTGCCAGCAGTCCGGAGGGACAGGGATTGAGTATGGGTGTCTATGGCTACACCTTC.

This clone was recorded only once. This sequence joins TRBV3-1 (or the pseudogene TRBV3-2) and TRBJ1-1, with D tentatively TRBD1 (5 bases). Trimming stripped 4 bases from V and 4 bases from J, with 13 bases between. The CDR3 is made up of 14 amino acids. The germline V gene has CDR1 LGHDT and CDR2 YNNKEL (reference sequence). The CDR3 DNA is TGTGCCAGCAGCCTGTCGGGGGGGGGCACTGAAGCTTTCTTT. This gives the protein CASSLSGGGTEAFF.

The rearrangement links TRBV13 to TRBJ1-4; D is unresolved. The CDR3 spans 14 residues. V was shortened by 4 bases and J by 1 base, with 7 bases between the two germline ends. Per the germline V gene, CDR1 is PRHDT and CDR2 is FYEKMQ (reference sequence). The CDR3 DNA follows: TGTGCCAGCAGCTCCCGGGGAACTAATGAAAAACTGTTTTTT. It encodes CASSSRGTNEKLFF.

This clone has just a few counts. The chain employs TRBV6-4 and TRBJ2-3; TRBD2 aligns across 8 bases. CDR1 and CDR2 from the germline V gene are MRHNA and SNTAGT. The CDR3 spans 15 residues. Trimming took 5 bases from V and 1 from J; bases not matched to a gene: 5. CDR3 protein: CASSRETSGTDTQYF. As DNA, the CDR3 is TGTGCCAGCAGTAGAGAGACTAGCGGCACAGATACGCAGTATTTT.

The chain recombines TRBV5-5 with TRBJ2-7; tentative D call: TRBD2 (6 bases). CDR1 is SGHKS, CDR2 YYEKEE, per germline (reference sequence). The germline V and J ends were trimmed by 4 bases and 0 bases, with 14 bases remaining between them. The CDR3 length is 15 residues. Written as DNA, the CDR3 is TGTGCCAGCAGCCCCGCCGGGGGTAGCTCCTACGAGCAGTACTTC. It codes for CASSPAGGSSYEQYF.

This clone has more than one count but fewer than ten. The CDR3, as DNA: TGTGCCAGCAGCAGGGACAGGGGCAATCAGCCCCAGCATTTT. Translated, it gives CASSRDRGNQPQHF. The rearrangement uses TRBV27 and TRBJ1-5, with TRBD1 matching over 9 bases. This CDR3 has 14 amino acids. Looked up from germline, CDR1 is MNHEY and CDR2 is SMNVEV (reference sequence). The junction had 2 bases not matched to a gene; V was cut back by 6 bases and J by 2 bases.

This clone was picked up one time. The CDR3 region is CASRLQGKGANVLTF. In DNA, the CDR3 is TGTGCCAGCAGACTCCAGGGGAAAGGGGCCAACGTCCTGACTTTC. V gene TRBV11-2 combines with J gene TRBJ2-6; D possibly corresponds to TRBD1 (6 bases). Between the trimmed V and J ends, which lost 6 bases and 4 bases, there was a span of 13 bases. This CDR3 is 15 amino acids long. CDR1 SGHAT and CDR2 FQNNGV come from the germline V gene.

The CDR3 here is CASSDDRVGNQPQHF. CDR3 DNA: TGTGCCAGCAGTGATGACAGGGTGGGCAATCAGCCCCAGCATTTT. The chain carries TRBV2 and TRBJ1-5; 7 positions match TRBD1. Germline CDR1 and CDR2: SNHLY and FYNNEI. This CDR3 is 15 amino acids long. With V trimmed by 3 bases and J by 2 bases, 4 bases remained unmatched.

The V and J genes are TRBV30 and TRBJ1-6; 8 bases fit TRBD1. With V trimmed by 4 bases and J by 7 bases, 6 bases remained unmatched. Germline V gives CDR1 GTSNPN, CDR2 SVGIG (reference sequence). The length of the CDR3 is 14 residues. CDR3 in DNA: TGTGCCTGGAAAGGACAGGGCTGGAATTCACCCCTCCACTTT. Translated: CAWKGQGWNSPLHF.

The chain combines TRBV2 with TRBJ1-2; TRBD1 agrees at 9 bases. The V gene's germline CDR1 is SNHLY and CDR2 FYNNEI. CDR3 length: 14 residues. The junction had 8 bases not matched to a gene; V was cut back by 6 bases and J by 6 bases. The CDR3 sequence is CASSLQGQGNGYTF. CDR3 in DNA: TGTGCCAGCAGCCTCCAGGGACAGGGTAATGGCTACACCTTC.

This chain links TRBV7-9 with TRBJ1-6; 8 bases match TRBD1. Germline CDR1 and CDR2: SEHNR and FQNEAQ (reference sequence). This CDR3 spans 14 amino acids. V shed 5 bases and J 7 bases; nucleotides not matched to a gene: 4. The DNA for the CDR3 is TGTGCCAGCAGCCCGGACAGGGAAAATTCACCCCTCCACTTT. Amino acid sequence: CASSPDRENSPLHF.

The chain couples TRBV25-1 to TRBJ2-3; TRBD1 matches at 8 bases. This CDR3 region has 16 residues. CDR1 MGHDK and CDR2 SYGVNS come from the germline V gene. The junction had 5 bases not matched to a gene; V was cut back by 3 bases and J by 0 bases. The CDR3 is CASSDRDRTSTDTQYF. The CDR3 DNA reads TGTGCCAGCAGTGACCGGGACAGGACTAGCACAGATACGCAGTATTTT.

The CDR3 DNA reads TGTGCCAGCAGCTTTTCTCAGGGGGCAGGCTACACCTTC. It translates to CASSFSQGAGYTF. The chain couples TRBV7-6 to TRBJ1-2; 8 bases map to TRBD1. V dropped 3 bases and J dropped 8; count of bases not matched to a gene: 5. Germline values: CDR1 SGHVS, CDR2 FNYEAQ. The CDR3 extends over 13 amino acids.

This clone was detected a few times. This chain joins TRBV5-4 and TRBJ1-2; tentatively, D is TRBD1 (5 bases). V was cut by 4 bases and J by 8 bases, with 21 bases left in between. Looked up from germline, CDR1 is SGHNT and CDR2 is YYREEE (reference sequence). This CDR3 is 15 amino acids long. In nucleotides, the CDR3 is TGTGCCAGCAGCCAGGAACACGGGGGATCGCGAGGCTACACCTTC. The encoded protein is CASSQEHGGSRGYTF.